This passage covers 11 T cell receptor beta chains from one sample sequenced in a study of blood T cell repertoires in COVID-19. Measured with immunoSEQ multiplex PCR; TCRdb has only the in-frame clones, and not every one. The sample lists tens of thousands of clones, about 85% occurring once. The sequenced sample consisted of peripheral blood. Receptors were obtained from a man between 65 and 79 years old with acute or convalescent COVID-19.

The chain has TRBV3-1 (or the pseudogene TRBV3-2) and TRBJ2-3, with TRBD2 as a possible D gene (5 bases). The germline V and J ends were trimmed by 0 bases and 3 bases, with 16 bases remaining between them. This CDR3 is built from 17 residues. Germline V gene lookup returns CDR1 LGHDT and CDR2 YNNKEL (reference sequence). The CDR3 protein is CASSQEWASGNTDTQYF. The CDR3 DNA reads TGTGCCAGCAGCCAAGAATGGGCGAGCGGAAATACAGATACGCAGTATTTT.

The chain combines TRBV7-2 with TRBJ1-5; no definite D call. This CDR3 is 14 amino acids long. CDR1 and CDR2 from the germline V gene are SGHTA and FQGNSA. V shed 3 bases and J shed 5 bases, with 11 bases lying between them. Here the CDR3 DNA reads TGTGCCAGCAGCTTTAGCCCCTCAGATCAGCCCCAGCATTTT. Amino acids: CASSFSPSDQPQHF. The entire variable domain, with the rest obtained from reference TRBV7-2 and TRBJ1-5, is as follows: GAGVSQSPSNKVTEKGKDVELRCDPISGHTALYWYRQSLGQGLEFLIYFQGNSAPDKSGLPSDRFSAERTGGSVSTLTIQRTQQEDSAVYLCASSFSPSDQPQHFGDGTRLSIL.

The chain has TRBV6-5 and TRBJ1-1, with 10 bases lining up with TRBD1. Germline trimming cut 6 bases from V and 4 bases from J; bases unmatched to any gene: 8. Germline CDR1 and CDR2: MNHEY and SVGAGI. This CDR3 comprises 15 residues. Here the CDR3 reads CASSTGTGEGTEAFF. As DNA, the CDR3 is TGTGCCAGCAGCACCGGGACAGGGGAGGGCACTGAAGCTTTCTTT.

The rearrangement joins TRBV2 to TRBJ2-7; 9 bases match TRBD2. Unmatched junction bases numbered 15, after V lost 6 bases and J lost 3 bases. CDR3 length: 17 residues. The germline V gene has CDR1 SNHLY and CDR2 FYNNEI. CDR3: CASRRLAGGPRFYEQYF. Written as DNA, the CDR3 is TGTGCCAGCAGGCGGCTGGCGGGAGGGCCGAGATTCTACGAGCAGTACTTC.

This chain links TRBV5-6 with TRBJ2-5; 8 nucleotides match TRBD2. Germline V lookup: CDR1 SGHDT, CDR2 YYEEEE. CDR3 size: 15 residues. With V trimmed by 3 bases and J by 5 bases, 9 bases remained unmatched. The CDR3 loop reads CASSSQGLVRETQYF. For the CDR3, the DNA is TGTGCCAGCAGCTCGCAGGGACTAGTCCGCGAGACCCAGTACTTC.

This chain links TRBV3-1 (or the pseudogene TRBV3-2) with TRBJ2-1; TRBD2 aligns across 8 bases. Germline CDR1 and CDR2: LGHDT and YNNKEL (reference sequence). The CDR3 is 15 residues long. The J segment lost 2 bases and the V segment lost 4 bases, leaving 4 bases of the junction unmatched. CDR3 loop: CASSRWTSPYNEQFF. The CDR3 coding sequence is TGTGCCAGCAGCCGTTGGACTAGCCCCTACAATGAGCAGTTCTTC.

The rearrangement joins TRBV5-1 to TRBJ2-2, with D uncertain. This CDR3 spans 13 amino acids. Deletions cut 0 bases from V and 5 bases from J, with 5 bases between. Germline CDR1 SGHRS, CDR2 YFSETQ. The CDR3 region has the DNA TGCGCCAGCAGCTTGGATCCGACCGGGGAGCTGTTTTTT. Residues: CASSLDPTGELFF.

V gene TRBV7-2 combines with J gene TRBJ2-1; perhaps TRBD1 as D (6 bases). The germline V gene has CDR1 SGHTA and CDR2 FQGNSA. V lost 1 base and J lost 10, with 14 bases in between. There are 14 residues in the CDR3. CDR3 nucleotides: TGTGCCAGCAGCTTAGTGGGGGCCACCTTGGAGCAGTTCTTC. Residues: CASSLVGATLEQFF.

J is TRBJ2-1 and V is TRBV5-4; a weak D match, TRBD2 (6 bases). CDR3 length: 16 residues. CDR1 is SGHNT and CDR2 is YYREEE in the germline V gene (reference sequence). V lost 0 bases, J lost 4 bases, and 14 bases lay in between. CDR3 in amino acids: CASSLDVGSIYNEQFF. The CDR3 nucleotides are TGTGCCAGCAGCTTGGATGTCGGGAGCATATACAATGAGCAGTTCTTC. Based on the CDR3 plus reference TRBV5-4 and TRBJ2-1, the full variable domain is ETGVTQSPTHLIKTRGQQVTLRCSSQSGHNTVSWYQQALGQGPQFIFQYYREEENGRGNFPPRFSGLQFPNYSSELNVNALELDDSALYLCASSLDVGSIYNEQFFGPGTRLTVL.

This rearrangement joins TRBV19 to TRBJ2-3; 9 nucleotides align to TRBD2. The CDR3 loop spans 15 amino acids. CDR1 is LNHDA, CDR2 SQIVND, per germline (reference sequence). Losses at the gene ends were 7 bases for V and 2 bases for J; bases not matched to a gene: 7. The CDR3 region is CASTPTSGYTDTQYF. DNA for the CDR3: TGTGCCAGTACTCCGACTAGCGGATACACAGATACGCAGTATTTT.

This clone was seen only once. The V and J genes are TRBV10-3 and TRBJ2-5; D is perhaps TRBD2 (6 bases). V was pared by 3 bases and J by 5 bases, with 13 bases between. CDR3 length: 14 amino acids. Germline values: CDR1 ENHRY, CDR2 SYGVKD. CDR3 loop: CAISEVGGRETQYF. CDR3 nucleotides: TGTGCCATCAGTGAAGTTGGGGGGAGGGAGACCCAGTACTTC.